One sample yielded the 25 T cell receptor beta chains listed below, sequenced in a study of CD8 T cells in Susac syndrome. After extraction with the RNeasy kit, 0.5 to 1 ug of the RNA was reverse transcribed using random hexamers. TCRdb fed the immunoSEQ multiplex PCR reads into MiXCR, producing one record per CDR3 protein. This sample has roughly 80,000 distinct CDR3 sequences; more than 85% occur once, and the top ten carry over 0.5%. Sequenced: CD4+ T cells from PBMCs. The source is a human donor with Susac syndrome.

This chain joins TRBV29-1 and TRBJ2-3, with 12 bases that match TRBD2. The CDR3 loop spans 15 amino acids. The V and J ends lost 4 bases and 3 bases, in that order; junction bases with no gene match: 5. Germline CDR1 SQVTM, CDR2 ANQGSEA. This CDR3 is CSVGGLAGRTDTQYF. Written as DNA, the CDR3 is TGCAGCGTTGGTGGACTAGCGGGAAGAACAGATACGCAGTATTTT.

CDR3 DNA sequence: TGTGCCAGCAGCTTCCACGGGACTAGCGGCGAGCAGTACTTC. Residues: CASSFHGTSGEQYF. The chain links TRBV7-3 to TRBJ2-7, with TRBD2 identical over 11 bases. The CDR3 covers 14 residues. Losses at the gene ends were 3 bases for V and 6 bases for J; bases not matched to a gene: 4. Per germline, CDR1 SGHTA and CDR2 FQGTGA.

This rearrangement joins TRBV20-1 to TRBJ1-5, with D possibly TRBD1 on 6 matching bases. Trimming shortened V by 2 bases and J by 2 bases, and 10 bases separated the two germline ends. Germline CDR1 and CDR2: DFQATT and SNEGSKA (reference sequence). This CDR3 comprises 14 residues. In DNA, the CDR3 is TGCAGTGCTAGAAAGGCAGGGGGCAATCAGCCCCAGCATTTT. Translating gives CSARKAGGNQPQHF.

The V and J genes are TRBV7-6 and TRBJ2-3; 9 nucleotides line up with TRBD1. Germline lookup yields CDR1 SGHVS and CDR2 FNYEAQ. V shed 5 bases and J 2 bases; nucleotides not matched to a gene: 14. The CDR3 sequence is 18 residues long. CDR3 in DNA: TGTGCCAGCAGCACACCGGGACAGGGAGGTTGGGACACAGATACGCAGTATTTT. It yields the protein CASSTPGQGGWDTDTQYF.

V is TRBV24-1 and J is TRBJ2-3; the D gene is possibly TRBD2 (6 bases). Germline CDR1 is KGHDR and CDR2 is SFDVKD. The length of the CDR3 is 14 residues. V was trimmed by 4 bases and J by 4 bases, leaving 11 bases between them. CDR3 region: CATSDPGGSDTQYF. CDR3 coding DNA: TGTGCCACCAGTGACCCCGGAGGGTCAGATACGCAGTATTTT.

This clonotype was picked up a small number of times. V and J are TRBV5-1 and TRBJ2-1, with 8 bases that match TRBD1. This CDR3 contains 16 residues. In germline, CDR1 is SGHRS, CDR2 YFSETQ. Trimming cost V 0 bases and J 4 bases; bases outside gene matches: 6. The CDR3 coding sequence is TGCGCCAGCAGCTTGGATCAGGGGGCGATTTACAATGAGCAGTTCTTC. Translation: CASSLDQGAIYNEQFF.

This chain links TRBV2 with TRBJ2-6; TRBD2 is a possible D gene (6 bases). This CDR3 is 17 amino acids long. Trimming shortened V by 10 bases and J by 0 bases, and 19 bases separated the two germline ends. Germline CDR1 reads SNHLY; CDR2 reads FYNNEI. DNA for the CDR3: TGTGCCACCCGAAGGAGGGGAACTATCTCTGGGGCCAACGTCCTGACTTTC. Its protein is CATRRRGTISGANVLTF.

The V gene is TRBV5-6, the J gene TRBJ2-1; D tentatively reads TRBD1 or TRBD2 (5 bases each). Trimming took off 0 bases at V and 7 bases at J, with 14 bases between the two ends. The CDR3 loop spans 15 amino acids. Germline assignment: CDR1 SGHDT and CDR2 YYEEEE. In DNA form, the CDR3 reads TGTGCCAGCAGCTTGGTGTGGGACGTCGAGAATGAGCAGTTCTTC. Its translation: CASSLVWDVENEQFF.

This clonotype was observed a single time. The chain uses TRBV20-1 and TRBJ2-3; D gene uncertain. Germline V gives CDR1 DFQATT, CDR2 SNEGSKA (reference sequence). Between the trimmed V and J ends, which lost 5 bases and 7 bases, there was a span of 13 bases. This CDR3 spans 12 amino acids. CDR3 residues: CSAPKMGNTQYF. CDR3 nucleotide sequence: TGCAGTGCTCCGAAGATGGGCAATACGCAGTATTTT.

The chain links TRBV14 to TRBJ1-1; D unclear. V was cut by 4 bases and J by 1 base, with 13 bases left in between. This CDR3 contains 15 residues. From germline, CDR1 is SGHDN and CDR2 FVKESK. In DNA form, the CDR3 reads TGTGCCAGCAGCCGCTCTAGGGCGGCGAACACTGAAGCTTTCTTT. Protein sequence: CASSRSRAANTEAFF.

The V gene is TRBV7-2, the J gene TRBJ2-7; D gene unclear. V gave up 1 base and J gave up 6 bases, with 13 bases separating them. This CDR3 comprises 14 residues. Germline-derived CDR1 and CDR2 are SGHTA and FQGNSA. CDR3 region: CASSLVGGPGEQYF. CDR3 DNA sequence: TGTGCCAGCAGCTTAGTAGGCGGCCCCGGCGAGCAGTACTTC.

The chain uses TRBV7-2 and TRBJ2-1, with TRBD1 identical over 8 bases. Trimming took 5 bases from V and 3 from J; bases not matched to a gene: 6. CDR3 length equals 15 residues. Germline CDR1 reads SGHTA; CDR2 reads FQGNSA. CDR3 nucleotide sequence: TGTGCCAGCAGCCCGTGGACAGGGCTCTACAATGAGCAGTTCTTC. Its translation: CASSPWTGLYNEQFF.

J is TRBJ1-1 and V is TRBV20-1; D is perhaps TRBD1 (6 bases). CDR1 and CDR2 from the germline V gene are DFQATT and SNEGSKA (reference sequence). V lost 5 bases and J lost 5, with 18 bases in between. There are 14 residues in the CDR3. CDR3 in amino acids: CSAPPAGEWTEAFF. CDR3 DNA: TGCAGTGCTCCCCCCGCAGGGGAGTGGACTGAAGCTTTCTTT.

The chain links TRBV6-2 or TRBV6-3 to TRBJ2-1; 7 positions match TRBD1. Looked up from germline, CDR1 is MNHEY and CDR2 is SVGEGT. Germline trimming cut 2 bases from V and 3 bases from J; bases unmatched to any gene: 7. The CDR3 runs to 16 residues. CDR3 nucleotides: TGTGCCAGCAGTTACCCCCGGGACAGTTACTACAATGAGCAGTTCTTC. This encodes CASSYPRDSYYNEQFF.

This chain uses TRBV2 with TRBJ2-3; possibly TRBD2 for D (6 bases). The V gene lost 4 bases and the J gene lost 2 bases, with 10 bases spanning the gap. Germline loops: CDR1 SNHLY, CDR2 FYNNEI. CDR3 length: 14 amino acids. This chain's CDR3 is CASSVRESTDTQYF. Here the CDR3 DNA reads TGTGCCAGCAGTGTTCGGGAGTCCACAGATACGCAGTATTTT.

The CDR3 nucleotides are TGTGCCAGCAGGAAAAAGGGGGCCGGGGAGCTGTTTTTT. Translating it yields CASRKKGAGELFF. This chain uses TRBV12-3 or TRBV12-4 with TRBJ2-2; possible D gene TRBD1, 6 bases. The germline V and J ends were trimmed by 6 bases and 6 bases, with 11 bases remaining between them. There are 13 residues in the CDR3.

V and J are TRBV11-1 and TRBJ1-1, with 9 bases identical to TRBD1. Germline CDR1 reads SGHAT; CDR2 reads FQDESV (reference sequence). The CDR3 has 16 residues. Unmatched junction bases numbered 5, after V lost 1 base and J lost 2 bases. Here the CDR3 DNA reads TGTGCCAGCAGCTTAGACCCGGGACAGGGAAACACTGAAGCTTTCTTT. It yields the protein CASSLDPGQGNTEAFF.

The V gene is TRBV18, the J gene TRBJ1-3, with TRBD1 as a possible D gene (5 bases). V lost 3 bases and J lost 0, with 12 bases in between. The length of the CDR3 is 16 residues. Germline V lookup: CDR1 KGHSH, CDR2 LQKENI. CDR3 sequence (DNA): TGTGCCAGCTCACCTTGGGACCCCGACTCTGGAAACACCATATATTTT. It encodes CASSPWDPDSGNTIYF.

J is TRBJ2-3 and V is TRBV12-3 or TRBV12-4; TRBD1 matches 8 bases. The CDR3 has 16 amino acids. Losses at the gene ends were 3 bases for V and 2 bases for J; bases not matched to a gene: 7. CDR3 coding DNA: TGTGCCAGCAGTTTCCCCGGACAGGGCCCCACAGATACGCAGTATTTT. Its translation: CASSFPGQGPTDTQYF.

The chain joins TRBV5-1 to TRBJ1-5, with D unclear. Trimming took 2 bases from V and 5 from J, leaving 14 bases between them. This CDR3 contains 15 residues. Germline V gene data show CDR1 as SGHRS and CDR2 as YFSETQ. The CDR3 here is CASSFSPGSHQPQHF. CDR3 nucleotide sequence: TGCGCCAGCAGCTTTTCGCCGGGGAGCCATCAGCCCCAGCATTTT. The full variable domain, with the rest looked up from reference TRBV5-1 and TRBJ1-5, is KAGVTQTPRYLIKTRGQQVTLSCSPISGHRSVSWYQQTPGQGLQFLFEYFSETQRNKGNFPGRFSGRQFSNSRSEMNVSTLELGDSALYLCASSFSPGSHQPQHFGDGTRLSIL.

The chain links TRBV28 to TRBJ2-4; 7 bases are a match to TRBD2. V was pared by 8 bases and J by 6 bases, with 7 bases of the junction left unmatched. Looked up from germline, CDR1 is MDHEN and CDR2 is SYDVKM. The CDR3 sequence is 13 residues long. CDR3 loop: CASGREAGNIQYF. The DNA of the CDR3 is TGTGCCAGCGGGAGGGAGGCGGGAAACATTCAGTACTTC.

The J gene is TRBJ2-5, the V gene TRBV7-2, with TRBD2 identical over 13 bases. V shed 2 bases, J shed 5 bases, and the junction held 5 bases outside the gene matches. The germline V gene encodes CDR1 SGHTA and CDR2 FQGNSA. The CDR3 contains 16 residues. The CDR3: CASSLTSGGAWETQYF. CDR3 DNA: TGTGCCAGCAGCTTAACTAGCGGGGGGGCGTGGGAGACCCAGTACTTC.

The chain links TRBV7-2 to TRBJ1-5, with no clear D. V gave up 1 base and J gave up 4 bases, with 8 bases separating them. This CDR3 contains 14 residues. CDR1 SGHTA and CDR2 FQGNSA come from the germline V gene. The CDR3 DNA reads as TGTGCCAGCAGCTTAGGGCTTTTTAATCAGCCCCAGCATTTT. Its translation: CASSLGLFNQPQHF. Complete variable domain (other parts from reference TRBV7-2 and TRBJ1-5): GAGVSQSPSNKVTEKGKDVELRCDPISGHTALYWYRQSLGQGLEFLIYFQGNSAPDKSGLPSDRFSAERTGGSVSTLTIQRTQQEDSAVYLCASSLGLFNQPQHFGDGTRLSIL.

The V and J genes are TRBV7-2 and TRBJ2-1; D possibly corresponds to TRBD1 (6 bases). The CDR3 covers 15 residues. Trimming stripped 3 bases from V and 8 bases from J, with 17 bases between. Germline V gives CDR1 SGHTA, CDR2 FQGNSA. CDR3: CASSFRQALMDEQFF. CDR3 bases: TGTGCCAGCAGCTTTAGACAGGCCCTCATGGATGAGCAGTTCTTC.

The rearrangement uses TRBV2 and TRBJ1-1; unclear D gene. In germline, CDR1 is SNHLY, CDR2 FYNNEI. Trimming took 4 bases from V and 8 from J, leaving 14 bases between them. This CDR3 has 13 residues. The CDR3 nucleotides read TGTGCCAGCAGTGGGAGTGAGTATGAGGAAGCTTTCTTT. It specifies CASSGSEYEEAFF.